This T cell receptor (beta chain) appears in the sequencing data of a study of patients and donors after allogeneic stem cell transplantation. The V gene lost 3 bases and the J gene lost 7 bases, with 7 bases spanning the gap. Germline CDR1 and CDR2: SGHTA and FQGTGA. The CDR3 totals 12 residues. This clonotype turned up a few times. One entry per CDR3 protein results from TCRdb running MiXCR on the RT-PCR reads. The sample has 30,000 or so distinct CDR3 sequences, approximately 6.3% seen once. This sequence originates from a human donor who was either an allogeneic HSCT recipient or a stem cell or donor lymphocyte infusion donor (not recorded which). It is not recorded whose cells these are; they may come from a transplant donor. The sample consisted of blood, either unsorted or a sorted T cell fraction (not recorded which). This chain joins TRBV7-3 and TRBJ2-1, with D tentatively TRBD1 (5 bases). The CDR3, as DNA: TGTGCCAGCAGCTTGGGGCGGAATGAGCAGTTCTTC. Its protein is CASSLGRNEQFF.